The subject of this entry is one TCR beta chain. Its antigen is unidentified. This specimen comes from a study of CD8 T cells in ankylosing spondylitis. The CDR3 has 14 amino acids. Germline-derived CDR1 and CDR2 are SGHNT and YYREEE (reference sequence). TCRdb called the 5' RACE reads again in MiXCR, with one record for every CDR3 protein. The repertoire holds 200,000 or so distinct CDR3 sequences, 13% seen once, with 8% to 13% in the top ten. Overall study findings and caveats: With a CD8+ phenotype, disease-linked clones were relatively rare in peripheral blood.

This sequence originates from a female donor with ankylosing spondylitis or in good health (not recorded which). J is TRBJ2-7 and V is TRBV5-4, with TRBD1 as a possible D gene (6 bases). The last part of the DNA fits TRBJ2-1 better; the J call may be wrong. Source material: blood, either unsorted or a sorted T cell fraction (not recorded which). The CDR3 region has the DNA TGTGCCAGCAGCCCGAACTTGGGACACCTCGAGCAGTTCTTC. It encodes CASSPNLGHLEQFF.